The subject of this entry is one T cell receptor (beta chain). The target antigen is unknown. The data derive from a study of cytomegalovirus exposure and HLA in healthy donors. Study-level findings and limits: Of the V segments, some could not be distinguished, including TRBV6-2 and TRBV6-3, and were excluded.

The CDR3 runs to 15 residues. Trimming removed 5 bases from V and 5 bases from J, with 17 bases in between. Per germline, CDR1 MGHDK and CDR2 SYGVNS. PCR amplification relied on 60 Vbeta primers (plus 13 Jbeta primers). Clones were sequenced by immunoSEQ multiplex PCR, and TCRdb holds only the in-frame ones, with some missing. The repertoire table contains under 65,000 clones. This chain connects TRBV25-1 to TRBJ2-3; weak D call: TRBD2 (6 bases). Material: PBMCs. The clonotype comes from a woman aged 25 to 39 in good health and CMV-seropositive. The CDR3, as DNA: TGTGCCAGCAGTCCCGGGAGAGCCGCGATAGATACGCAGTATTTT. Encoded protein: CASSPGRAAIDTQYF.